These T cell receptor beta chains were read from a single sample in a study of radiotherapy plus CTLA-4 blockade in lung cancer. Sequencing used immunoSEQ multiplex PCR; TCRdb keeps in-frame clones, though not all of them. Among about 80,000 clones listed, around 80% were seen once. The source material was peripheral blood, sampled from a patient treated with radiotherapy plus ipilimumab. The receptor set was obtained from a human donor with non-small cell lung cancer who had stable disease on radiotherapy plus ipilimumab. Each CDR3 is given with its conserved first and last residue. A D gene is named only where the DNA matches it firmly. Clone size is not always given. Where it is, it says once, few, many or a class for expanded clones.

CDR3nt: TGTGCCAGTAGTCTCCGACTAGCGGGAGGTCTGGACGAGCAGTACTTC
CDR3aa: CASSLRLAGGLDEQYF
abundance: -
len: 16
d_gene: TRBD2
v_gene: TRBV19
j_gene: TRBJ2-7

CDR3nt: TGTGCCAGCAGCGCCCCCAGCGGGAGGGCCCCTAATGAGCAGTTCTTC
CDR3aa: CASSAPSGRAPNEQFF
abundance: -
len: 16
d_gene: TRBD2
v_gene: TRBV9
j_gene: TRBJ2-1

CDR3nt: TGTGCCAGCAGTGAAGGACAGCCAGGGGAGACCCAGTACTTC
CDR3aa: CASSEGQPGETQYF
abundance: -
len: 14
d_gene: -
v_gene: TRBV2
j_gene: TRBJ2-5

CDR3nt: TGTGCCAGCAGCTTGATGGCGACCCAATACACAGATACGCAGTATTTT
CDR3aa: CASSLMATQYTDTQYF
abundance: -
len: 16
d_gene: -
v_gene: TRBV5-8
j_gene: TRBJ2-3

CDR3nt: TGTGCCAGCTCACGGGAGGGGTTCGGCACCGGGGAGCTGTTTTTT
CDR3aa: CASSREGFGTGELFF
abundance: -
len: 15
d_gene: TRBD2
v_gene: TRBV18
j_gene: TRBJ2-2

CDR3nt: TGCGCCAGCAGCCCGGGCGCGGCGTTCTCTGGAAACACCATATATTTT
CDR3aa: CASSPGAAFSGNTIYF
abundance: once
len: 16
d_gene: -
v_gene: TRBV4-1
j_gene: TRBJ1-3

CDR3nt: TGTGCCAGCAGCTTAGTGTCGGGTACCAAAAACATTCAGTACTTC
CDR3aa: CASSLVSGTKNIQYF
abundance: few
len: 15
d_gene: -
v_gene: TRBV11-2
j_gene: TRBJ2-4

CDR3nt: TGTGCCAGCAGCTCGGGGGGCCAGGGGACAGATACGCAGTATTTT
CDR3aa: CASSSGGQGTDTQYF
abundance: -
len: 15
d_gene: -
v_gene: TRBV5-4
j_gene: TRBJ2-3

CDR3nt: TGTGCCACCAGCAGAGAACAGGGATATCACTACGAGCAGTACTTC
CDR3aa: CATSREQGYHYEQYF
abundance: -
len: 15
d_gene: -
v_gene: TRBV15
j_gene: TRBJ2-7

CDR3nt: TGTGCCAGCAGCGCGGGACTACCGAACTCCTACGAGCAGTACTTC
CDR3aa: CASSAGLPNSYEQYF
abundance: -
len: 15
d_gene: TRBD2
v_gene: TRBV9
j_gene: TRBJ2-7

CDR3nt: TGTGCCAGTGCCAGGACTAGCGGGAGCTTCGAGACCCAGTACTTC
CDR3aa: CASARTSGSFETQYF
abundance: -
len: 15
d_gene: TRBD2
v_gene: TRBV19
j_gene: TRBJ2-5

CDR3nt: TGTGCCAGCTCACCGGGGGAAAAGCTAGCGGGGTACAATGAGCAGTTCTTC
CDR3aa: CASSPGEKLAGYNEQFF
abundance: -
len: 17
d_gene: TRBD2
v_gene: TRBV18
j_gene: TRBJ2-1

CDR3nt: TGTGCCACCAGAACGACAGGGGCTGGGGCCAACGTCCTGACTTTC
CDR3aa: CATRTTGAGANVLTF
abundance: -
len: 15
d_gene: TRBD1
v_gene: TRBV15
j_gene: TRBJ2-6

CDR3nt: TGTGCCAGCAGCGGACAGGGTATGTCTCAGCCCCAGCATTTT
CDR3aa: CASSGQGMSQPQHF
abundance: -
len: 14
d_gene: TRBD1
v_gene: TRBV5-6
j_gene: TRBJ1-5

CDR3nt: TGTGCCTGGAGTCAGCGTAATGGAGATACGCAGTATTTT
CDR3aa: CAWSQRNGDTQYF
abundance: -
len: 13
d_gene: -
v_gene: TRBV30
j_gene: TRBJ2-3

CDR3nt: TGTGCCAGCAGTTTATTCCGCACTGAAGCTTTCTTT
CDR3aa: CASSLFRTEAFF
abundance: -
len: 12
d_gene: -
v_gene: TRBV28
j_gene: TRBJ1-1

CDR3nt: TGTGCCAGTAGTCTGACTAGCGGGAGGGAGCGGCAGTACTTC
CDR3aa: CASSLTSGRERQYF
abundance: -
len: 14
d_gene: TRBD2
v_gene: TRBV19
j_gene: TRBJ2-7

CDR3nt: TGCAGTGCTATCTTACGGCATGGCTACACCTTC
CDR3aa: CSAILRHGYTF
abundance: -
len: 11
d_gene: -
v_gene: TRBV20-1
j_gene: TRBJ1-2

CDR3nt: TGTGCCAGCAGCTTAGGGGGTAGCGGGGGGTCGGAGACCCAGTACTTC
CDR3aa: CASSLGGSGGSETQYF
abundance: -
len: 16
d_gene: TRBD2
v_gene: TRBV7-2
j_gene: TRBJ2-5

CDR3nt: TGTGCCAGCAGGCGAGACAAGGCGGACATTCAGTACTTC
CDR3aa: CASRRDKADIQYF
abundance: few
len: 13
d_gene: -
v_gene: TRBV7-2
j_gene: TRBJ2-4

CDR3nt: TGTGCCAGCTCCGGGCCCGGGGACAACGAGCAGTACTTC
CDR3aa: CASSGPGDNEQYF
abundance: -
len: 13
d_gene: -
v_gene: TRBV18
j_gene: TRBJ2-7

CDR3nt: TGCGCCAGCAGCGGGACAGGGAACCATGAAAAACTGTTTTTT
CDR3aa: CASSGTGNHEKLFF
abundance: -
len: 14
d_gene: TRBD1
v_gene: TRBV5-1
j_gene: TRBJ1-4

CDR3nt: TGTGCCAGCTCACTAGCGGGAGATACCGGGGAGCTGTTTTTT
CDR3aa: CASSLAGDTGELFF
abundance: -
len: 14
d_gene: TRBD2
v_gene: TRBV18
j_gene: TRBJ2-2

CDR3nt: TGTGCCAGCAGTTACAAAAGAGGGAACACTGAAGCTTTCTTT
CDR3aa: CASSYKRGNTEAFF
abundance: -
len: 14
d_gene: -
v_gene: TRBV6-5
j_gene: TRBJ1-1

CDR3nt: TGTGCCAGCAGCGGACAGGGGGCGCCCCGGGGCTACACCTTC
CDR3aa: CASSGQGAPRGYTF
abundance: -
len: 14
d_gene: TRBD1
v_gene: TRBV9
j_gene: TRBJ1-2

CDR3nt: TGTGCCAGCAAGACAGGGGGCCGGCCCCAGCATTTT
CDR3aa: CASKTGGRPQHF
abundance: -
len: 12
d_gene: TRBD1
v_gene: TRBV27
j_gene: TRBJ1-5

CDR3nt: TGTGCCAGTAGTGGTCGCTTTGAAGCTTTCTTT
CDR3aa: CASSGRFEAFF
abundance: -
len: 11
d_gene: -
v_gene: TRBV19
j_gene: TRBJ1-1

CDR3nt: TGTGCCAGCAGCCTCACGAACACCGGGGAGCTGTTTTTT
CDR3aa: CASSLTNTGELFF
abundance: -
len: 13
d_gene: -
v_gene: TRBV27
j_gene: TRBJ2-2

CDR3nt: TGTGCCAGCAGCTCCCGACAGGCTAGCACAGATACGCAGTATTTT
CDR3aa: CASSSRQASTDTQYF
abundance: -
len: 15
d_gene: -
v_gene: TRBV9
j_gene: TRBJ2-3

CDR3nt: TGTGCCAGCAGTACCCAGACAGGGTTTGGCGAGCAGTACTTC
CDR3aa: CASSTQTGFGEQYF
abundance: -
len: 14
d_gene: TRBD1
v_gene: TRBV6-1
j_gene: TRBJ2-7

CDR3nt: TGTGCCAGCAGCTTATTACAGGGGGCGGAGGGGGCCAACGTCCTGACTTTC
CDR3aa: CASSLLQGAEGANVLTF
abundance: -
len: 17
d_gene: TRBD1
v_gene: TRBV7-6
j_gene: TRBJ2-6

CDR3nt: TGTGCCAGCAGCATCCATGGGACGGGAAAAGAGACCCAGTACTTC
CDR3aa: CASSIHGTGKETQYF
abundance: -
len: 15
d_gene: -
v_gene: TRBV21-1
j_gene: TRBJ2-5

CDR3nt: TGTGCCACCAGCAGCGACAGGGACCGAAGTTCTGGAAACACCATATATTTT
CDR3aa: CATSSDRDRSSGNTIYF
abundance: -
len: 17
d_gene: TRBD1
v_gene: TRBV15
j_gene: TRBJ1-3

CDR3nt: TGTGCCAGCAGCTTAGAATTTCGGGGGCGCGTTGAAAAACTGTTTTTT
CDR3aa: CASSLEFRGRVEKLFF
abundance: -
len: 16
d_gene: -
v_gene: TRBV7-8
j_gene: TRBJ1-4

CDR3nt: TGTGCCAGCAGCCCGTGGGAGGCCAACTACGAGCAGTACTTC
CDR3aa: CASSPWEANYEQYF
abundance: -
len: 14
d_gene: -
v_gene: TRBV7-9
j_gene: TRBJ2-7

CDR3nt: TGTGCCAGCAGTTACGACAACACCCCGAGGGGCGAGCAGTACTTC
CDR3aa: CASSYDNTPRGEQYF
abundance: -
len: 15
d_gene: -
v_gene: TRBV6-5
j_gene: TRBJ2-7

CDR3nt: TGCAGCGTTGACGGGGGGGGCTCCTACAATGAGCAGTTCTTC
CDR3aa: CSVDGGGSYNEQFF
abundance: -
len: 14
d_gene: TRBD2
v_gene: TRBV29-1
j_gene: TRBJ2-1

CDR3nt: TGTGCCAGTAGTATCAGGGGGAGGGCCGGGGAGCTGTTTTTT
CDR3aa: CASSIRGRAGELFF
abundance: -
len: 14
d_gene: -
v_gene: TRBV19
j_gene: TRBJ2-2

CDR3nt: TGTGCCAGCAGCCCGATGGCAGGGAGGGGGACAGGGACTTACGAGCAGTACTTC
CDR3aa: CASSPMAGRGTGTYEQYF
abundance: -
len: 18
d_gene: TRBD1
v_gene: TRBV7-9
j_gene: TRBJ2-7

CDR3nt: TGCGCCAGCAGCCAAGAAGTGGCGGTCCTCTCCTACGAGCAGTACTTC
CDR3aa: CASSQEVAVLSYEQYF
abundance: -
len: 16
d_gene: -
v_gene: TRBV4-1
j_gene: TRBJ2-7

CDR3nt: TGTGCCAGCAGCCCCCGGACTAGCGGGAGGGCGAAGACCCAGTACTTC
CDR3aa: CASSPRTSGRAKTQYF
abundance: -
len: 16
d_gene: TRBD2
v_gene: TRBV11-1
j_gene: TRBJ2-5

CDR3nt: TGTGCCAGTAGGAGGGGGTCGTCGAGCTCCTACAATGAGCAGTTCTTC
CDR3aa: CASRRGSSSSYNEQFF
abundance: -
len: 16
d_gene: -
v_gene: TRBV19
j_gene: TRBJ2-1

CDR3nt: TGTGCCAGCAGCTTACGCTGGAGCGGGGGGGCCGACTACGAGCAGTACTTC
CDR3aa: CASSLRWSGGADYEQYF
abundance: -
len: 17
d_gene: TRBD2
v_gene: TRBV7-2
j_gene: TRBJ2-7

CDR3nt: TGTGCCAGCAGCTTAGAGGCAGGGAACCCTCACACCGGGGAGCTGTTTTTT
CDR3aa: CASSLEAGNPHTGELFF
abundance: few
len: 17
d_gene: -
v_gene: TRBV7-2
j_gene: TRBJ2-2

CDR3nt: TGTGCCAGCAGCGTAGACCCGACAGGGGTAAACAATGAGCAGTTCTTC
CDR3aa: CASSVDPTGVNNEQFF
abundance: -
len: 16
d_gene: TRBD1
v_gene: TRBV9
j_gene: TRBJ2-1

CDR3nt: TGTGCCAGCTCAAAGGACAGGGCCAGTAACTATGGCTACACCTTC
CDR3aa: CASSKDRASNYGYTF
abundance: -
len: 15
d_gene: TRBD1
v_gene: TRBV18
j_gene: TRBJ1-2

CDR3nt: TGTGCCATCAGTATTCAGGGGGCGAACACTGAAGCTTTCTTT
CDR3aa: CAISIQGANTEAFF
abundance: few
len: 14
d_gene: TRBD1
v_gene: TRBV10-3
j_gene: TRBJ1-1

CDR3nt: TGTGCCTGGAGAGCCGCCCGGACAGGGCCAAACAATGAGCAGTTCTTC
CDR3aa: CAWRAARTGPNNEQFF
abundance: -
len: 16
d_gene: TRBD1
v_gene: TRBV30
j_gene: TRBJ2-1

CDR3nt: TGCGCCAGCAGCTCGGCCCGGACTAGCGGGAACACAGATACGCAGTATTTT
CDR3aa: CASSSARTSGNTDTQYF
abundance: -
len: 17
d_gene: TRBD2
v_gene: TRBV5-1
j_gene: TRBJ2-3